The 8 T cell receptor beta chains below were found in one sample sequenced in a study of graft-versus-host responses after intestinal transplantation. TCRdb's table, derived via immunoSEQ multiplex PCR, lists solely in-frame clones and lacks some. Of about 26,000 clones listed, roughly 87% are singletons. The antigens these receptors bind are not known. Sequences were derived from unstimulated CD4+ T cells sorted from spleen or lymph node cells, sampled before intestinal transplant. The receptors derive from a human donor who received an intestinal transplant.

The V gene is TRBV4-3, the J gene TRBJ2-3; 9 positions agree with TRBD2. This CDR3 is built from 16 residues. V trimming: 0 bases; J trimming: 4 bases; junction bases outside the gene matches: 5. Looked up from germline, CDR1 is LGHNA and CDR2 is YSLEER. This CDR3 is CASSQEGAGGPDTQYF. In nucleotides, the CDR3 is TGCGCCAGCAGCCAAGAGGGAGCGGGGGGTCCAGATACGCAGTATTTT.

CDR3 sequence reads: CASSSQGRETQYF. CDR3 bases: TGTGCCAGCAGCTCTCAGGGGAGGGAGACCCAGTACTTC. The rearrangement joins TRBV5-4 to TRBJ2-5; D may correspond to TRBD1 or TRBD2 (6 bases each). The germline V and J ends were trimmed by 3 bases and 5 bases, with 11 bases remaining between them. The CDR3 loop spans 13 amino acids. Germline assignment: CDR1 SGHNT and CDR2 YYREEE (reference sequence).

Here the CDR3 DNA reads TGTGCCAGTAGTATGAGCCGGGACGGATACTATGGCTACACCTTC. Encoded protein: CASSMSRDGYYGYTF. The chain carries TRBV19 and TRBJ1-2; tentatively, D is TRBD1 (5 bases). The CDR3 is made up of 15 amino acids. V lost 3 bases and J lost 3, with 14 bases in between. Germline CDR1 and CDR2: LNHDA and SQIVND (reference sequence). The full variable domain, completed using reference TRBV19 and TRBJ1-2, is DGGITQSPKYLFRKEGQNVTLSCEQNLNHDAMYWYRQDPGQGLRLIYYSQIVNDFQKGDIAEGYSVSREKKESFPLTVTSAQKNPTAFYLCASSMSRDGYYGYTFGSGTRLTVV.

This clone was observed a handful of times. The chain couples TRBV29-1 to TRBJ2-7; D may correspond to TRBD1 or TRBD2 (5 bases each). This CDR3 comprises 13 residues. Germline-derived CDR1 and CDR2 are SQVTM and ANQGSEA. The V gene lost 5 bases and the J gene lost 6 bases, with 17 bases spanning the gap. The CDR3 is CSVSGTRVGEQYF. The CDR3 DNA reads TGCAGCGTTTCCGGGACGAGAGTCGGCGAGCAGTACTTC.

V and J are TRBV11-3 and TRBJ2-2; unclear D gene. Deletions cut 0 bases from V and 4 bases from J, with 3 bases between. There are 13 residues in the CDR3. Germline CDR1 and CDR2: SGHNT and YENEEA. The CDR3, as DNA: TGTGCCAGCAGCTTAGACAGCACCGGGGAGCTGTTTTTT. It specifies CASSLDSTGELFF.

The chain combines TRBV5-4 with TRBJ2-1; D perhaps matches TRBD2 (5 bases). The germline gives CDR1 SGHNT, CDR2 YYREEE (reference sequence). Deletions cut 0 bases from V and 3 bases from J, with 10 bases between. The CDR3 has 15 amino acids. The DNA of the CDR3 is TGTGCCAGCAGCTTGGCTGGAGGAGGCTACAATGAGCAGTTCTTC. Amino acids: CASSLAGGGYNEQFF.

The rearrangement uses TRBV5-4 and TRBJ2-5, with 7 bases lining up with TRBD2. The CDR3 has 14 residues. V shed 2 bases and J 3 bases; nucleotides not matched to a gene: 4. CDR1 SGHNT and CDR2 YYREEE come from the germline V gene (reference sequence). The DNA for the CDR3 is TGTGCCAGCAGCTTCGTGAGCGGGAAAGAGACCCAGTACTTC. Translating gives CASSFVSGKETQYF.

The chain combines TRBV6-5 with TRBJ1-1; D not certain. Deletions cut 4 bases from V and 0 bases from J, with 12 bases between. The CDR3 length is 15 residues. Germline V gene data show CDR1 as MNHEY and CDR2 as SVGAGI. This CDR3 reads CASSSLNSLNTEAFF. Written as DNA, the CDR3 is TGTGCCAGCAGTTCCCTCAACAGCCTGAACACTGAAGCTTTCTTT.